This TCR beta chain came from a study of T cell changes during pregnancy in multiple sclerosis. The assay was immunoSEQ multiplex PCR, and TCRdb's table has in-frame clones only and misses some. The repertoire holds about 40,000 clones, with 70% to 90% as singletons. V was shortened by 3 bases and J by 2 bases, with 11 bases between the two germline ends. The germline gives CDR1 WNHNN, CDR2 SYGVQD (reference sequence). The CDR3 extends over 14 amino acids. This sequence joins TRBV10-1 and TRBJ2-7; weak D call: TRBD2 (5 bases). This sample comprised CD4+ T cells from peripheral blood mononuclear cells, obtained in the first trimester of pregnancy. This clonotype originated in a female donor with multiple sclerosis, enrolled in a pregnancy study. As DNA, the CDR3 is TGCGCCAGCAGTGACGGAGGAACGACCTACGAGCAGTACTTC. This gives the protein CASSDGGTTYEQYF.